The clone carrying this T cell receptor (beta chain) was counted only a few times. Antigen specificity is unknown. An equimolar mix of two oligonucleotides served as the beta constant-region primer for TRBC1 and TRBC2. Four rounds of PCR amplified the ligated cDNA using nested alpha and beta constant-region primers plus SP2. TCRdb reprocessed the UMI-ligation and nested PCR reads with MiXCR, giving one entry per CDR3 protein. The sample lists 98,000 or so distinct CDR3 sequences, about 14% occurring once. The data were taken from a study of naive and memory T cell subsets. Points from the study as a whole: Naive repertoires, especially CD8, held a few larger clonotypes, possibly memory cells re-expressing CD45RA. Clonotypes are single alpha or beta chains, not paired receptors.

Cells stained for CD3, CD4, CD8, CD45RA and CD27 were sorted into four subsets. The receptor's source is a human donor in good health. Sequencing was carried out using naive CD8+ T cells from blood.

DNA for the CDR3: TGTGCCAGCAGCTCAGGGGCCACGAACACCGGGGAGCTGTTTTTT. As protein: CASSSGATNTGELFF. This chain uses TRBV2 with TRBJ2-2; D might be TRBD1 (6 bases). Germline V gene lookup returns CDR1 SNHLY and CDR2 FYNNEI. The length of the CDR3 is 15 residues. Deletions cut 6 bases from V and 0 bases from J, with 11 bases between.